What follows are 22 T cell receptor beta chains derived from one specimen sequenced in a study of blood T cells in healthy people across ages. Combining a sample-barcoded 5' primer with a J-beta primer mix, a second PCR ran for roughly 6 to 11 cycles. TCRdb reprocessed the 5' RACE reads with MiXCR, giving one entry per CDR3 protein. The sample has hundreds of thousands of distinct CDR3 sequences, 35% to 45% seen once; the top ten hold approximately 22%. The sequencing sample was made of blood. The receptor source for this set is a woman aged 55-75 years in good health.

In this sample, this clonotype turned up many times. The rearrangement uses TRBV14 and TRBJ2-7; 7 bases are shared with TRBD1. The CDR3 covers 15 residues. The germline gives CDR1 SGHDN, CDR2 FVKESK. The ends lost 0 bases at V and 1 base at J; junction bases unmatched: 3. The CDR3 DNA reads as TGTGCCAGCAGCCAAGATGAGGACAGGTCCTACGAGCAGTACTTC. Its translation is CASSQDEDRSYEQYF.

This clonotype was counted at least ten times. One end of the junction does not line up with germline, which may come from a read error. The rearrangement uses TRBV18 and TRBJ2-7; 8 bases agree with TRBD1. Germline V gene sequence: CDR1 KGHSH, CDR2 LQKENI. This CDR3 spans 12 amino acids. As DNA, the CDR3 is TGCGCCAGCAGCTTAACAGGGGGCGAGCAGTACTTC. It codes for CASSLTGGEQYF.

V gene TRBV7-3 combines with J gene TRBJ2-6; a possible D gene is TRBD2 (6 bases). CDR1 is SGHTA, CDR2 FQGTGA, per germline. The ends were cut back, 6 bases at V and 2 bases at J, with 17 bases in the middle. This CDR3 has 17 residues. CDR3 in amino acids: CASSYPGLRPGANVLTF. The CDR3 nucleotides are TGTGCCAGCAGTTACCCGGGACTCCGTCCTGGGGCCAACGTCCTGACTTTC.

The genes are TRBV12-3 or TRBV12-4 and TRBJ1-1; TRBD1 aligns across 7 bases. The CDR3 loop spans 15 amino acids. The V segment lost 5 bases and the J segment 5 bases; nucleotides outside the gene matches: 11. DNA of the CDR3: TGTGCCAGCAGTACCACCACAGGGGTTGGTACTGAAGCTTTCTTT. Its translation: CASSTTTGVGTEAFF.

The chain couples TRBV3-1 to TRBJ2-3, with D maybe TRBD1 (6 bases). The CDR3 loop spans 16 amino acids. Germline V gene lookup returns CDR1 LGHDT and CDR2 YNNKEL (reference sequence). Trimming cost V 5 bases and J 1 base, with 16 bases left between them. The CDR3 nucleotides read TGTGCCAGCAGCTTCATGGGGGCGATTGGCACAGATACGCAGTATTTT. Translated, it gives CASSFMGAIGTDTQYF.

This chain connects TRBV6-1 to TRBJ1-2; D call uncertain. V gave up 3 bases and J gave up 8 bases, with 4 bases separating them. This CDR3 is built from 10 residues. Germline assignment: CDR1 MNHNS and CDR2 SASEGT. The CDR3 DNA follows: TGTGCCAGCAGTGATGCCGGCTACACCTTC. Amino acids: CASSDAGYTF.

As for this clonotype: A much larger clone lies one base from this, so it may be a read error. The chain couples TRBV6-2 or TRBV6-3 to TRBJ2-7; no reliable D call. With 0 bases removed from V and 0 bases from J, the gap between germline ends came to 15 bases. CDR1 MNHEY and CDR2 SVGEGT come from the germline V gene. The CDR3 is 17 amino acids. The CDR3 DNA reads TGTGCCAGCAGTTACTCGTTAGGGCAGGCGGCCTCCTACGAGCAGTACTTC. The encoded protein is CASSYSLGQAASYEQYF.

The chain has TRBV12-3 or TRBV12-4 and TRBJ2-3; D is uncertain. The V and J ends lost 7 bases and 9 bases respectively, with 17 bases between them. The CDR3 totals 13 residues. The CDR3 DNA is TGTGCCAGCATCGACCGGACCTTGACGACGCAGTATTTT. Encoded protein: CASIDRTLTTQYF.

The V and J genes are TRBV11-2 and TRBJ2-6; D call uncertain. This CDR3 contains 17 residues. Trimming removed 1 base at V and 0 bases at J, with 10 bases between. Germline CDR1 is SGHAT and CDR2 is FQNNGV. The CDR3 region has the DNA TGTGCCAGCAGCTTAGGGAGACAAAGCTCTGGGGCCAACGTCCTGACTTTC. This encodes CASSLGRQSSGANVLTF.

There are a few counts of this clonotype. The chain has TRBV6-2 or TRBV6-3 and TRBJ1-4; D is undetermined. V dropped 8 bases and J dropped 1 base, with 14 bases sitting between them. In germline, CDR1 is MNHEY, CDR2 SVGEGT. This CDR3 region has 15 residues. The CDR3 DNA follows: TGTGCCAGCCGTGATACAGTCGGAACTAATGAAAAACTGTTTTTT. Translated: CASRDTVGTNEKLFF.

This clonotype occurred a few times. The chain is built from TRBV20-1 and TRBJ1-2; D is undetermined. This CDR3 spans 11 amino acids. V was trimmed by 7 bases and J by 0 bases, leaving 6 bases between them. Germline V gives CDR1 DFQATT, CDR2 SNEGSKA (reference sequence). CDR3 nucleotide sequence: TGCAGTGGGGTAGCTAACTATGGCTACACCTTC. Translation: CSGVANYGYTF.

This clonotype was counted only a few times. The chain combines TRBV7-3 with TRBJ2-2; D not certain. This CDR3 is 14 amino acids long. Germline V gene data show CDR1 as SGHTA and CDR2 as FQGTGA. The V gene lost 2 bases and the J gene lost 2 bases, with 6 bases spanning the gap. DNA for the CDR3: TGTGCCAGCAGCTTATTGGGCAACACCGGGGAGCTGTTTTTT. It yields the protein CASSLLGNTGELFF.

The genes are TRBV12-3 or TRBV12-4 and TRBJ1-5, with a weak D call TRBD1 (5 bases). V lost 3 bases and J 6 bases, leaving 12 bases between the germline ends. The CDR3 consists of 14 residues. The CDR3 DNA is TGTGCCAGCAGTTTTGTGGGCGGGGGTCAGCCCCAGCATTTT. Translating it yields CASSFVGGGQPQHF.

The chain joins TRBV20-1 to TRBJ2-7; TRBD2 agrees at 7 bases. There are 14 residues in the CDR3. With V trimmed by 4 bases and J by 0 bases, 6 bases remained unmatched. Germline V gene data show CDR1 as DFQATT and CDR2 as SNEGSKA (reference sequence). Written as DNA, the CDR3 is TGCAGTGCTATTGCTCGGGACTACTCCTACGAGCAGTACTTC. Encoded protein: CSAIARDYSYEQYF.

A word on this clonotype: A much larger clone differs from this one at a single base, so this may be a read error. In DNA form, the CDR3 reads TGTGCCACCAGTGAAGGTAGCCTAGGGAATGAGCAGTTCTTC. Translation: CATSEGSLGNEQFF. This chain links TRBV24-1 with TRBJ2-1; D is uncertain. V lost 4 bases, J lost 7 bases, and 13 bases lay in between. Looked up from germline, CDR1 is KGHDR and CDR2 is SFDVKD. This CDR3 region has 14 residues.

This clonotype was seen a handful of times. CDR3 nucleotide sequence: TGTGCCAGCAGCTTAGCGTTTATTGGGACAGTGAACAACTATGGCTACACCTTC. It translates to CASSLAFIGTVNNYGYTF. The chain combines TRBV7-2 with TRBJ1-2; TRBD1 matches 7 bases. V gave up 0 bases and J gave up 2 bases; unmatched junction bases: 12. CDR1 SGHTA and CDR2 FQGNSA come from the germline V gene. The CDR3 length is 18 residues.

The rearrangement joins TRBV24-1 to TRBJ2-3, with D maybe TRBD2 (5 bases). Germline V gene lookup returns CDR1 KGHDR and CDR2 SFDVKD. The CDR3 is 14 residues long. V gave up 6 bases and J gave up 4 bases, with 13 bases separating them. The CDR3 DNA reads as TGTGCCACCAGTCTGGGGAGTGGAGCAGATACGCAGTATTTT. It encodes CATSLGSGADTQYF.

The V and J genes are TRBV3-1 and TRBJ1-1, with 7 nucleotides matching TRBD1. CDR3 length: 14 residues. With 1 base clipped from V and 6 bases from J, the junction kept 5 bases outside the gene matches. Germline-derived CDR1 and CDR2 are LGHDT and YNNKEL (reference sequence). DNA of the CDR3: TGTGCCAGCAGCCAAGGACAGGGAGGCGCTGAAGCTTTCTTT. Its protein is CASSQGQGGAEAFF.

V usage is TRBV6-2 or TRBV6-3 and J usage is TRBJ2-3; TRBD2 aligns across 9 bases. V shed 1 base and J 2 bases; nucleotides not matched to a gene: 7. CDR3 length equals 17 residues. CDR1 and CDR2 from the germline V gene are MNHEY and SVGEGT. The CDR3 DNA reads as TGTGCCAGCAGTTACTGGGCTAGCGGGACACTCACAGATACGCAGTATTTT. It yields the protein CASSYWASGTLTDTQYF.

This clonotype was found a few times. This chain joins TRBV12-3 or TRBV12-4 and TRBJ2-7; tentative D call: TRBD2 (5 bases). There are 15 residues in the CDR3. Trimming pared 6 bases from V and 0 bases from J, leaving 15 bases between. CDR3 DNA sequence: TGTGCCAGCAGCCCAATCAGCGGATTCTCCTACGAGCAGTACTTC. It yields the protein CASSPISGFSYEQYF.

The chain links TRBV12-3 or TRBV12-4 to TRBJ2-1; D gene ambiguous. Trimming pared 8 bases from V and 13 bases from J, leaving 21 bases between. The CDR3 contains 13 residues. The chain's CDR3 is CASAQGTFETQFF. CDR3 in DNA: TGTGCCAGCGCCCAAGGAACCTTCGAGACCCAGTTCTTC.

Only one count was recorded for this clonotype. The CDR3 DNA reads as TGTGCCAGCAGCAGAACCCGGGGGGGGAGTCTCGGGCCCTACGAGCAGTACTTC. Its protein product is CASSRTRGGSLGPYEQYF. The genes are TRBV7-2 and TRBJ2-7, with TRBD2 identical over 8 bases. Losses at the gene ends were 5 bases for V and 2 bases for J; bases not matched to a gene: 17. This CDR3 is built from 18 residues. In germline, CDR1 is SGHTA, CDR2 FQGNSA.